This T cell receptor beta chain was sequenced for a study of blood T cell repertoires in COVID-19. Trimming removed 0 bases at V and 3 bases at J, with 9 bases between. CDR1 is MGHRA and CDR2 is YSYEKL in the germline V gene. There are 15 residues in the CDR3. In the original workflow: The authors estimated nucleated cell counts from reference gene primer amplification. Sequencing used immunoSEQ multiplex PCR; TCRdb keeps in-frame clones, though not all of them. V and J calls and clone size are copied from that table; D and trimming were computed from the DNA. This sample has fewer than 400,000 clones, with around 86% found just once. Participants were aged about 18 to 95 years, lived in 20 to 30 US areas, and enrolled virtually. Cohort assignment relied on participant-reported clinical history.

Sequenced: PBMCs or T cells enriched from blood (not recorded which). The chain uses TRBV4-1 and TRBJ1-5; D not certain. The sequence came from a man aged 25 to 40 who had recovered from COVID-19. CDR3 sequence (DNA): TGCGCCAGCAGCCAAGAATGGAGGGACAATCAGCCCCAGCATTTT. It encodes CASSQEWRDNQPQHF.